This T cell receptor beta chain was sequenced during a study of cytomegalovirus exposure and HLA in healthy donors. Overall study: The same platform as the 650 to 700 first-cohort repertoires was used for the 95 to 150 validation repertoires, a later analysis reported.

Points from the study as a whole: It was found in a later analysis that first-cohort TCR clusters tended to co-occur in the 120 validation repertoires. The investigators catalogued 160 or so TCR beta chains as cytomegalovirus-associated.

The donors were part of the validation cohort of roughly 130 subjects. That cohort was separate from the first cohort, which comprised fewer than 800 subjects. Germline V gives CDR1 SGHVS, CDR2 FQNEAQ. CDR3 size: 15 residues. The V gene end was trimmed by 5 bases and the J gene end by 2 bases; junction bases not matched to a gene: 9. TCRdb's copy holds only in-frame clones and misses some; the assay was immunoSEQ multiplex PCR. Among 260,000 or so clones, approximately 87% were seen once, and the ten largest hold 2.6%. The sample holds one count of this clone. Its antigen remains unidentified. The specimen sequenced was PBMCs. V gene TRBV7-8 combines with J gene TRBJ2-7, with 7 positions matching TRBD1. This sequence originates from a man aged 18-30 years in good health and CMV-seronegative. This CDR3 is CASSPLRTGTYEQYF. The CDR3 nucleotides are TGTGCCAGCAGCCCTTTAAGGACAGGAACCTACGAGCAGTACTTC.